This T cell receptor beta chain was obtained from a study of molecular identifiers for immune sequencing clone quantification. Preparation methods for the bulk TCR libraries were those previously described, with listed TCR primers. Via MiXCR, TCRdb re-called the PCR reads, giving one row per CDR3 protein. Of approximately 670,000 distinct CDR3 sequences listed, 15% to 20% are singletons. This clonotype was seen at least ten times. CDR1 and CDR2 from the germline V gene are LGHNA and YSLEER. This CDR3 region has 15 residues. V dropped 3 bases and J dropped 7; count of bases not matched to a gene: 6. In the sort, naive CD8 T cells were defined as CD8+CD4-CCR7+CD45RA+.

The V and J genes are TRBV4-3 and TRBJ1-6, with 7 bases fitting TRBD1. Sample: naive CD8+ T cells from blood, with Jurkat cell RNA spiked in. Regarding subset: FACS-sorted CD8+CD4-CCR7+CD45RA+ naive T cells. The sequence was collected from a human donor in good health. Some libraries in this study had Jurkat cell RNA spiked in. CDR3 sequence reads: CASSHGQAGNSPLHF. The CDR3 DNA reads TGCGCCAGCAGCCACGGACAGGCGGGCAATTCACCCCTCCACTTT.